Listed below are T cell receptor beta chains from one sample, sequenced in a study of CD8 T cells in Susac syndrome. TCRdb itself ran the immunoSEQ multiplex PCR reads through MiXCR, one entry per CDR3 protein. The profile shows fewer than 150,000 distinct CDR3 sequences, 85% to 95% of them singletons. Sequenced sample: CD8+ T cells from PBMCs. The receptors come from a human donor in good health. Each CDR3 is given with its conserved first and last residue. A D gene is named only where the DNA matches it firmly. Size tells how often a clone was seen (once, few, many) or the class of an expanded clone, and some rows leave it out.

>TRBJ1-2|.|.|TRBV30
CAWSEGRGAYGYTF
TGTGCCTGGAGTGAGGGGAGGGGGGCCTATGGCTACACCTTC
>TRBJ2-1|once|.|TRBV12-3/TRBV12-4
CASSAPHGPYNEQFF
TGTGCCAGCAGCGCCCCCCACGGGCCTTACAATGAGCAGTTCTTC
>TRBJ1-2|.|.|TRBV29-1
CSVEDPRQSNYGYTF
TGCAGCGTTGAAGATCCTAGACAGTCTAACTATGGCTACACCTTC
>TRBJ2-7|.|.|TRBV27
CASGSSYEQYF
TGTGCCAGCGGTTCTTCCTACGAGCAGTACTTC
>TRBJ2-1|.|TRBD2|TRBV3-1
CASSQALAGGNEQFF
TGTGCCAGCAGCCAAGCATTAGCGGGAGGTAATGAGCAGTTCTTC
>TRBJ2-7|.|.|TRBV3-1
CASSPDSFSYEQYF
TGTGCCAGCAGCCCGGACTCCTTCTCCTACGAGCAGTACTTC
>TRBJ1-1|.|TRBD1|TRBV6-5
CASSPTGTGGTEAFF
TGTGCCAGCAGTCCCACCGGGACAGGGGGCACTGAAGCTTTCTTT
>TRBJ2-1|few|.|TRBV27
CASSPGGGEQFF
TGTGCCAGCAGTCCAGGGGGGGGTGAGCAGTTCTTC
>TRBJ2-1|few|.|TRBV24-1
CATSDFIYNEQFF
TGTGCCACCAGTGATTTCATCTACAATGAGCAGTTCTTC
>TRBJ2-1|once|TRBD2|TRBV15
CATRAGTSGGSSYNEQFF
TGTGCCACCAGGGCCGGGACTAGCGGGGGAAGCTCCTACAATGAGCAGTTCTTC
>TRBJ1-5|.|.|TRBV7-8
CASSFGPRGNQPQHF
TGTGCCAGCAGCTTCGGACCGAGGGGGAATCAGCCCCAGCATTTT
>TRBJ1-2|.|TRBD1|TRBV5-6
CASSLFQGARYGYTF
TGTGCCAGCAGCTTGTTCCAGGGGGCGAGGTATGGCTACACCTTC
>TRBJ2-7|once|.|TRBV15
CATSRTRGPTYEQYF
TGTGCCACCAGCAGGACTAGGGGACCAACCTACGAGCAGTACTTC
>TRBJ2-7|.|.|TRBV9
CASSGGSTYEQYF
TGTGCCAGCAGCGGGGGATCAACCTACGAGCAGTACTTC
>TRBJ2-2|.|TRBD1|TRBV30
CAWTGGYTGELFF
TGTGCCTGGACAGGGGGCTACACCGGGGAGCTGTTTTTT
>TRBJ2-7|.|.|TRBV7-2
CASSQTVYEQYF
TGTGCCAGCAGCCAGACAGTCTACGAGCAGTACTTC
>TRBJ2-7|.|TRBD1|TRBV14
CASSLLRGREQYF
TGTGCCAGCAGCCTCCTCAGGGGGCGAGAGCAGTACTTC
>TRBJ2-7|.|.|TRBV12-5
CASDSRGRTSYEQYF
TGTGCTAGTGATTCACGGGGCCGAACCTCCTACGAGCAGTACTTC
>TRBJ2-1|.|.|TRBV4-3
CASSQDRGSYNEQFF
TGTGCCAGCAGCCAAGATCGGGGTTCCTACAATGAGCAGTTCTTC
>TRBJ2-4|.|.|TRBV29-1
CSVEDGRLAKNIQYF
TGCAGCGTTGAAGATGGGAGGCTAGCCAAAAACATTCAGTACTTC
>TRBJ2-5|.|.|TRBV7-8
CASSLAAQETQYF
TGTGCCAGCAGCTTAGCAGCCCAAGAGACCCAGTACTTC
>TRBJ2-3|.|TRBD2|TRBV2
CASSESGGRSTDTQYF
TGTGCCAGCAGTGAATCGGGGGGAAGGAGCACAGATACGCAGTATTTT
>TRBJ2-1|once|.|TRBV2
CATRSYNEQFF
TGTGCCACTCGCTCCTACAATGAGCAGTTCTTC
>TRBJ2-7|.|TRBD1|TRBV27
CASSSIPGQGKSEQYF
TGTGCCAGCAGCTCTATTCCGGGACAGGGTAAATCCGAGCAGTACTTC
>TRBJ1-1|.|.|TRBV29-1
CSSFGTLSEAFF
TGCAGCTCTTTCGGGACACTCTCTGAAGCTTTCTTT
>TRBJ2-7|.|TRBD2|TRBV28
CASSGTSGSGEQYF
TGTGCCAGCAGTGGGACTAGCGGGAGTGGGGAGCAGTACTTC
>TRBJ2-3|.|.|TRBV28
CASRDLNTDTQYF
TGTGCCAGCAGGGACTTAAACACAGATACGCAGTATTTT
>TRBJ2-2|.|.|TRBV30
CAWSLAGELFF
TGTGCCTGGAGTCTCGCCGGGGAGCTGTTTTTT
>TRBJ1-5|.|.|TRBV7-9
CASSLEGHGQPQHF
TGTGCCAGCAGCTTAGAGGGACATGGTCAGCCCCAGCATTTT
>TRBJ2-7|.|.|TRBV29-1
CSVEGGVGATYEQYF
TGCAGCGTTGAAGGGGGGGTTGGAGCCACCTACGAGCAGTACTTC
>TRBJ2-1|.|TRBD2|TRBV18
CASSPEGTSGPGDEQFF
TGTGCCAGCTCACCGGAAGGGACTAGCGGTCCAGGGGATGAGCAGTTCTTC
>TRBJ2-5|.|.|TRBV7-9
CASSLGSGSHMGTQYF
TGTGCCAGCAGCTTAGGATCCGGGAGCCACATGGGGACCCAGTACTTC
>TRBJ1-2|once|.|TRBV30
CAWSGGGRPFYGYTF
TGTGCCTGGAGTGGAGGGGGACGTCCTTTCTATGGCTACACCTTC
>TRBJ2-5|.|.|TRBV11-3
CASSPPGLETQYF
TGTGCCAGCAGCCCTCCGGGACTAGAGACCCAGTACTTC
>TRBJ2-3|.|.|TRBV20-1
CSASTFYTDTQYF
TGCAGTGCTTCTACTTTTTACACAGATACGCAGTATTTT
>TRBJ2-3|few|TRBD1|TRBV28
CASSSGQSTDTQYF
TGTGCCAGCAGTTCGGGACAGAGCACAGATACGCAGTATTTT
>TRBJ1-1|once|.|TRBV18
CASSPVGGNTEAFF
TGTGCCAGCTCACCGGTAGGGGGGAACACTGAAGCTTTCTTT
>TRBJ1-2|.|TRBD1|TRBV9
CASSAGTESNYGYTF
TGTGCCAGCAGCGCAGGGACAGAGTCTAACTATGGCTACACCTTC
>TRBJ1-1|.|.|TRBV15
CATSRGDSNTEAFF
TGTGCCACCAGCAGAGGAGACAGCAACACTGAAGCTTTCTTT
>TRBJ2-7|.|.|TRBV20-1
CSARREYRYEQYF
TGCAGTGCTAGACGGGAGTACCGCTACGAGCAGTACTTC
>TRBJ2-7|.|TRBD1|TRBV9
CASGQGYEQYF
TGTGCCAGCGGACAGGGCTACGAGCAGTACTTC
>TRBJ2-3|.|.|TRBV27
CASSHRTDTQYF
TGTGCCAGCAGCCATCGCACAGATACGCAGTATTTT
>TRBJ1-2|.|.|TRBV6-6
CASSADRTDSYGYTF
TGTGCCAGCAGCGCCGATCGGACAGATAGCTATGGCTACACCTTC
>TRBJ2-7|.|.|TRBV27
CASRLGGSQYF
TGTGCCAGCAGGTTAGGGGGGTCGCAGTACTTC
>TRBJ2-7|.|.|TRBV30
CAWSGGTDYEQYF
TGTGCCTGGAGTGGCGGTACGGACTACGAGCAGTACTTC
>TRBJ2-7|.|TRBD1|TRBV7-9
CASSGWDRAYEQYF
TGTGCCAGCAGCGGATGGGACAGGGCTTACGAGCAGTACTTC
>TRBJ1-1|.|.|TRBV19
CASSTPNTEAFF
TGTGCCAGTAGTACTCCAAACACTGAAGCTTTCTTT
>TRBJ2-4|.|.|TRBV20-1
CSARETSWGGAKNIQYF
TGCAGTGCTAGAGAGACTTCCTGGGGAGGTGCCAAAAACATTCAGTACTTC
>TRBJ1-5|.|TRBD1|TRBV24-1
CATSEETGRKDQPQHF
TGTGCCACCAGTGAGGAGACAGGGCGGAAGGATCAGCCCCAGCATTTT
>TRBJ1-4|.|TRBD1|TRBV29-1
CSGQGGASGEKLFF
TGCAGCGGACAGGGGGGGGCTAGCGGTGAAAAACTGTTTTTT
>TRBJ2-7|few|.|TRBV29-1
CSVEGTAYEQYF
TGCAGCGTTGAGGGGACCGCCTACGAGCAGTACTTC
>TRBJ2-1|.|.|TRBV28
CASSLSREHDNEQFF
TGTGCCAGCAGTTTATCGAGGGAGCACGACAATGAGCAGTTCTTC
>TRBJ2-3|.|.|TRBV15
CATSRGGVGTDTQYF
TGTGCCACCAGCAGAGGGGGAGTGGGGACAGATACGCAGTATTTT
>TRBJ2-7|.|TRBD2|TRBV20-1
CSATVIHPGLGVYEQYF
TGCAGTGCCACAGTCATACACCCGGGACTAGGAGTCTACGAGCAGTACTTC
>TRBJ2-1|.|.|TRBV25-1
CASSEQAAAYNEQFF
TGTGCCAGCAGTGAACAGGCCGCAGCTTACAATGAGCAGTTCTTC
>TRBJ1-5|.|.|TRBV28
CASSSPGAAWGNQPQHF
TGTGCCAGCAGTTCCCCCGGGGCGGCGTGGGGCAATCAGCCCCAGCATTTT
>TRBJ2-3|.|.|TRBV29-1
CSVESGEIVDTQYF
TGCAGCGTTGAATCAGGGGAAATAGTAGATACGCAGTATTTT
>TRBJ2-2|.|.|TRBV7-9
CASSLWDTGELFF
TGTGCCAGCAGCTTATGGGACACCGGGGAGCTGTTTTTT